These 4 T cell receptor beta chains share one sample of origin, sequenced in a study of blood T cell repertoires in COVID-19. The protocol was immunoSEQ multiplex PCR, while the TCRdb copy is restricted to in-frame clones and leaves out a portion. The sample includes around 130,000 clones, roughly 90% of them seen just once. The specimen was peripheral blood. These TCRs come from a man aged 65 to 79 with active COVID-19.

The genes are TRBV5-6 and TRBJ2-1; 9 bases are shared with TRBD2. Germline trimming cut 1 base from V and 9 bases from J; bases unmatched to any gene: 8. The CDR3 runs to 15 residues. Germline CDR1 is SGHDT and CDR2 is YYEEEE. CDR3 in amino acids: CASSLWVAGVGEQFF. DNA for the CDR3: TGTGCCAGCAGCTTGTGGGTAGCGGGAGTGGGTGAGCAGTTCTTC.

V and J are TRBV5-1 and TRBJ2-2; the D gene is possibly TRBD1 (6 bases). The germline V gene has CDR1 SGHRS and CDR2 YFSETQ. V shed 4 bases and J shed 4 bases, with 14 bases lying between them. This CDR3 has 15 amino acids. Here the CDR3 reads CASSTGQSITGELFF. CDR3 DNA: TGCGCCAGCAGCACCGGACAGTCGATCACCGGGGAGCTGTTTTTT.

The V gene is TRBV25-1, the J gene TRBJ2-1, with D unresolved. Germline V gene lookup returns CDR1 MGHDK and CDR2 SYGVNS. The CDR3 length is 14 residues. V was clipped by 0 bases and J by 10 bases, with 13 bases between them. The DNA of the CDR3 is TGTGCCAGCAGTGAATATAAGGTTGGAGACGAGCAGTTCTTC. Translating it yields CASSEYKVGDEQFF.

This clone was detected only a few times. The CDR3 sequence is CASSFGLQETQYF. The DNA of the CDR3 is TGTGCCAGCAGCTTCGGGTTACAAGAGACCCAGTACTTC. This chain uses TRBV7-2 with TRBJ2-5; D remains ambiguous. CDR3 length: 13 residues. V was shortened by 3 bases and J by 2 bases, with 7 bases between the two germline ends. Germline V gives CDR1 SGHTA, CDR2 FQGNSA.